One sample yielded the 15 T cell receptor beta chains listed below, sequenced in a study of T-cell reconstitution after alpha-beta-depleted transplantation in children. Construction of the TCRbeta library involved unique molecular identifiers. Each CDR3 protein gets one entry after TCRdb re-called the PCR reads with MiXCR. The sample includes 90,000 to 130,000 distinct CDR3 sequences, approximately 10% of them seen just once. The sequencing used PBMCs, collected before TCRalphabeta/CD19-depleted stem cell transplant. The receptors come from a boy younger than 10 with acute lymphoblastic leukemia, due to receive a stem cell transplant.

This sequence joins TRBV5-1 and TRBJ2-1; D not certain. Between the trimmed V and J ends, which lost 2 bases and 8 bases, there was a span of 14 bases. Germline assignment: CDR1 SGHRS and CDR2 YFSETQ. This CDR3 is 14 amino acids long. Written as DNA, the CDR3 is TGCGCCAGCAGCTTCGTCGTCGGTCAGGATGAGCAGTTCTTC. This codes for CASSFVVGQDEQFF.

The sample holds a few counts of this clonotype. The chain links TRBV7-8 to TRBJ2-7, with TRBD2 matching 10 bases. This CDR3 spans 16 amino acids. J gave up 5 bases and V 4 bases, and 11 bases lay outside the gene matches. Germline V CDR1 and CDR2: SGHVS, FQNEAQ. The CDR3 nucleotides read TGTGCCAGCAGCTACAGTAGGGCTAGCGGGAGCCACGAGCAGTACTTC. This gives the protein CASSYSRASGSHEQYF. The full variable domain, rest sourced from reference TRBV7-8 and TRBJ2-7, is GAGVSQSPRYKVAKRGQDVALRCDPISGHVSLFWYQQALGQGPEFLTYFQNEAQLDKSGLPSDRFFAERPEGSVSTLKIQRTQQEDSAVYLCASSYSRASGSHEQYFGPGTRLTVT.

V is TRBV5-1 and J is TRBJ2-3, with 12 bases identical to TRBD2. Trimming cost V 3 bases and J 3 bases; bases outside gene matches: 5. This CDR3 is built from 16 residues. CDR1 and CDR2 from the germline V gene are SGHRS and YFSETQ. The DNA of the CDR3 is TGCGCCAGCAGCTATGGGACTAGCGGGCTTACAGATACGCAGTATTTT. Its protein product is CASSYGTSGLTDTQYF.

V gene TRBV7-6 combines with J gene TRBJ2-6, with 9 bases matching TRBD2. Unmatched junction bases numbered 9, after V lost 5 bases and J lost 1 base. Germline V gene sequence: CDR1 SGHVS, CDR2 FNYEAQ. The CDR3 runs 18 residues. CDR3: CASSPRLAGTSGANVLTF. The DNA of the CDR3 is TGTGCCAGCAGCCCCCGGCTAGCGGGGACTTCTGGGGCCAACGTCCTGACTTTC.

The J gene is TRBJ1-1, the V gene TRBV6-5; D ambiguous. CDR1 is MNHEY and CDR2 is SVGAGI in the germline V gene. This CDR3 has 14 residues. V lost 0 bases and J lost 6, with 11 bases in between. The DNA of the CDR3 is TGTGCCAGCAGTTACTCGAGTGGGTGGCCTGAAGCTTTCTTT. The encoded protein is CASSYSSGWPEAFF.

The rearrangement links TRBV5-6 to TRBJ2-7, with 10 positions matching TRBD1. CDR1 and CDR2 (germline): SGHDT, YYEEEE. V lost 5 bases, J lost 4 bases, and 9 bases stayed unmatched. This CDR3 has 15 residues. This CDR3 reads CASSSPGQGRYEQYF. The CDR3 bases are TGTGCCAGCAGTTCTCCGGGACAGGGGAGATACGAGCAGTACTTC.

The CDR3 loop is CSAKIDSRMNTEAFF. Written as DNA, the CDR3 is TGCAGTGCGAAAATTGACAGTAGGATGAACACTGAAGCTTTCTTT. The chain combines TRBV20-1 with TRBJ1-1; maybe TRBD1 (5 bases). CDR3 size: 15 residues. With 6 bases removed from V and 0 bases from J, the gap between germline ends came to 17 bases. Germline V gene sequence: CDR1 DFQATT, CDR2 SNEGSKA (reference sequence).

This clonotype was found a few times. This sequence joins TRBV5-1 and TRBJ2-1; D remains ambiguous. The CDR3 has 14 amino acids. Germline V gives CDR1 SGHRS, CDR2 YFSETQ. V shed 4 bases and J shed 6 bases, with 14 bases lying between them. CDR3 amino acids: CASSANIAPNEQFF. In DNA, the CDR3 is TGCGCCAGCAGCGCCAACATAGCCCCCAATGAGCAGTTCTTC. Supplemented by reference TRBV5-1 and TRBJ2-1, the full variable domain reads KAGVTQTPRYLIKTRGQQVTLSCSPISGHRSVSWYQQTPGQGLQFLFEYFSETQRNKGNFPGRFSGRQFSNSRSEMNVSTLELGDSALYLCASSANIAPNEQFFGPGTRLTVL.

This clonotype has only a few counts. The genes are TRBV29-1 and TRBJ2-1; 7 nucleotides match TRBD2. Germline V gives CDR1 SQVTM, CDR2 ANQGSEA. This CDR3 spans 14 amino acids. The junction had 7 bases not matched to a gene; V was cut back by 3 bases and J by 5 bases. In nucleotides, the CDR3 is TGCAGCGTTGACCCAACGGGGGGTAACAATGAGCAGTTCTTC. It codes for CSVDPTGGNNEQFF.

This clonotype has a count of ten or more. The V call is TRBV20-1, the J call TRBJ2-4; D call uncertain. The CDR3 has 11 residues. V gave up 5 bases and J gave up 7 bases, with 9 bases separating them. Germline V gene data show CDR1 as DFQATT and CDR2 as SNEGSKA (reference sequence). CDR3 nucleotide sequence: TGCAGTGCTCTTGTGGGGAACATTCAGTACTTC. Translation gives CSALVGNIQYF.

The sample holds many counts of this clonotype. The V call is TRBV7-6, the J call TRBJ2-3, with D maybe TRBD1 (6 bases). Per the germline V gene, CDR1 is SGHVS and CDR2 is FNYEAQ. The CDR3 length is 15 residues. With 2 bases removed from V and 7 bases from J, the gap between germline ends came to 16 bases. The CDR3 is CASSLLSGETHTQYF. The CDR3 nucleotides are TGTGCCAGCAGCTTATTGTCAGGGGAAACTCATACGCAGTATTTT.

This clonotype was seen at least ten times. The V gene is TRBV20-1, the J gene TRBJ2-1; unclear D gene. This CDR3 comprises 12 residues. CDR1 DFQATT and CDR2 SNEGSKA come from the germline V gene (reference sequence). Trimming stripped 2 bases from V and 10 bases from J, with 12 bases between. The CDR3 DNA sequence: TGCAGTGCTAGAATTAAGGGTCTCGAGCAGTTCTTC. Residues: CSARIKGLEQFF.

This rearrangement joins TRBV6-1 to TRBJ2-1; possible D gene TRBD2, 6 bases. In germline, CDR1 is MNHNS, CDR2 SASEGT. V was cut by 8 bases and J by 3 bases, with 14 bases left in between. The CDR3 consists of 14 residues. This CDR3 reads CASDNSGYYNEQFF. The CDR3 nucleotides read TGTGCCAGCGACAATAGCGGCTACTACAATGAGCAGTTCTTC.

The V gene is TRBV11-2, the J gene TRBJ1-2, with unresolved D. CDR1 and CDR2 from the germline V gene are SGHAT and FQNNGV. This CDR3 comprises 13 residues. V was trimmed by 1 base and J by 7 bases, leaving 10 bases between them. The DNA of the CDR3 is TGTGCCAGCAGCTTAGCGGCCCTGGGTGGCTACACCTTC. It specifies CASSLAALGGYTF.

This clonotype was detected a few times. CDR3 sequence reads: CSARDRLYNEQFF. The DNA for the CDR3 is TGCAGTGCTAGAGATCGACTATACAATGAGCAGTTCTTC. This chain joins TRBV20-1 and TRBJ2-1; possible D gene TRBD2, 5 bases. Germline V gene data show CDR1 as DFQATT and CDR2 as SNEGSKA (reference sequence). V lost 0 bases, J lost 4 bases, and 7 bases lay in between. This CDR3 has 13 residues.